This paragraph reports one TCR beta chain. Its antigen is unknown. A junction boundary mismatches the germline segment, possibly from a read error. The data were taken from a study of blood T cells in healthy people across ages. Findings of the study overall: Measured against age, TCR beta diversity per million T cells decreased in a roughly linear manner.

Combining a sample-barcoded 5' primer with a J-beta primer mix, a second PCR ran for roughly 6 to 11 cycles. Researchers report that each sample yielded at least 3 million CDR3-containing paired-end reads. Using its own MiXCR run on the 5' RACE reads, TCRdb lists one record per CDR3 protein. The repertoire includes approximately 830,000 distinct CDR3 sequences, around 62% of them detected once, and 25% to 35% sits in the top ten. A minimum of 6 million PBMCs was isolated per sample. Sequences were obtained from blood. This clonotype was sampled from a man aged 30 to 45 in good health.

The CDR3 DNA is TGCAGTGCTAGAGATCTGGGGACTCCGCGGCCACAAGGGACCCAGTACTTC. It translates to CSARDLGTPRPQGTQYF. The V call is TRBV20-1, the J call TRBJ2-5, with D perhaps TRBD2 (6 bases). The CDR3 is 17 residues long. Looked up from germline, CDR1 is DFQATT and CDR2 is SNEGSKA (reference sequence).